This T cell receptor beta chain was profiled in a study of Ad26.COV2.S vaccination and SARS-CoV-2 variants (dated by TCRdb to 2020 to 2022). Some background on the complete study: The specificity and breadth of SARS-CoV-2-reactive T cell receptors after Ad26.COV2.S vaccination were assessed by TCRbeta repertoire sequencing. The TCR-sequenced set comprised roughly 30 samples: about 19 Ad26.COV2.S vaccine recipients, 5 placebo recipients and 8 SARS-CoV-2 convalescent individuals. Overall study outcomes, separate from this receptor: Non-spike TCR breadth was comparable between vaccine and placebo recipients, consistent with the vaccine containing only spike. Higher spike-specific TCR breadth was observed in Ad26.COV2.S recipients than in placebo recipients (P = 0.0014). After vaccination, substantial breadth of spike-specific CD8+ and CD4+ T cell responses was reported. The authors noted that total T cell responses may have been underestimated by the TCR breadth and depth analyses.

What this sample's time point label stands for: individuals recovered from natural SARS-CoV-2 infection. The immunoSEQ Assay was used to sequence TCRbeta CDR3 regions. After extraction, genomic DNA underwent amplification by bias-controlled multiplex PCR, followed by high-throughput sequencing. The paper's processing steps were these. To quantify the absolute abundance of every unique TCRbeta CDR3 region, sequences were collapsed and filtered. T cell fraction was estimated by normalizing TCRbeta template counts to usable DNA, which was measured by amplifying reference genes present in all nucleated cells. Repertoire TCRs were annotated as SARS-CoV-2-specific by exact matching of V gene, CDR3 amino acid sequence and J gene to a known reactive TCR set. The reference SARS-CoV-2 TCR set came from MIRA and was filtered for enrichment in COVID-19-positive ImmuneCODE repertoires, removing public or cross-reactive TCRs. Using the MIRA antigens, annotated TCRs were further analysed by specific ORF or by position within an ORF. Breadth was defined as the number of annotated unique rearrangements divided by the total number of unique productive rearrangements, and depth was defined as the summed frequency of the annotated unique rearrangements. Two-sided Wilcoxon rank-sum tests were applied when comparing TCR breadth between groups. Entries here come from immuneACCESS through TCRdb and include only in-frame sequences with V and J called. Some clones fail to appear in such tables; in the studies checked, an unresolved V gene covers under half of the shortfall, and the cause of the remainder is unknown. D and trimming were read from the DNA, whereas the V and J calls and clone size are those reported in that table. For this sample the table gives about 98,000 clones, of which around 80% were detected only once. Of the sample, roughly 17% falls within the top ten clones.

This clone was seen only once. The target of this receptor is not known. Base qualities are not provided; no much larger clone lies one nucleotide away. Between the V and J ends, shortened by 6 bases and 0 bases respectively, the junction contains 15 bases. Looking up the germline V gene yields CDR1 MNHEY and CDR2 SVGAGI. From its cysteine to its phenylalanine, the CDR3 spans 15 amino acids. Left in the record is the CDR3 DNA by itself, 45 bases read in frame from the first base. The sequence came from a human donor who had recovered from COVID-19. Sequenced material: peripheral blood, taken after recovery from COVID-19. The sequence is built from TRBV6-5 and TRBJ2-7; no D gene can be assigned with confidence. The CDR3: CASSSPKGISYEQYF. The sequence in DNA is TGTGCCAGCAGCTCCCCAAAGGGAATCTCCTACGAGCAGTACTTC.